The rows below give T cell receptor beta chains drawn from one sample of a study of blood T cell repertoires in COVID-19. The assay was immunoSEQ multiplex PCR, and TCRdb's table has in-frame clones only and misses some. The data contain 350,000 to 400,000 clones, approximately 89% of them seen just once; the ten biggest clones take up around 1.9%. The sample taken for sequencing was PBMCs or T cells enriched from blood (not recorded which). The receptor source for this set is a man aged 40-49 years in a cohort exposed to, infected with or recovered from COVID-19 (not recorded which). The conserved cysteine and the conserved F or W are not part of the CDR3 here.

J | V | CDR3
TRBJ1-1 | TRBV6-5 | ASNRQVGTEAF
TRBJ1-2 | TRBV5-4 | ASGLGQGNYGYT
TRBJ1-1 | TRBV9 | ASSVASTGGTEAF
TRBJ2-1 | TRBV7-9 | ASSPRTRGGNEQF
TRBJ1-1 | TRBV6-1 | ASSEIRTEAF
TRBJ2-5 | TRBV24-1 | ATSVYVRGLETQY
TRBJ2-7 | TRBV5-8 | ASSQPGGYEQY
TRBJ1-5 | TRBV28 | ASSLGTPHQPQH
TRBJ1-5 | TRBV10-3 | AIRGQGGNQPQH
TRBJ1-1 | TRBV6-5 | ASRRNTEAF
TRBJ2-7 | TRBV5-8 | ASSLVGTESYEQY
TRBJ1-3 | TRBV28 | ASSFMLPMARNRGPRKTGNTIY
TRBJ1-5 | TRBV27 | ASRAQGRGQPQH
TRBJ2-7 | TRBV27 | ASSSKTGTGAYEQY
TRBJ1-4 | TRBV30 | AWTPGFGEKLF
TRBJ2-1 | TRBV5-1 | ASSRASRDSDEQF
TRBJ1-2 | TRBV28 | ASSVENYGYT
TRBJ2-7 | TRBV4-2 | ASSQDLGQGRLVAVGEQY
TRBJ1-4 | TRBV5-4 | ASSFGGLNEKLF
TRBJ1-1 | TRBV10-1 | ASSVDRVVMLNTEAF
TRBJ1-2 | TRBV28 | ASSLLGTGGYT
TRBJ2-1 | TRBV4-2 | ASSHPSSNEQF
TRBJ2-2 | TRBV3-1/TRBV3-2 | ASSQGGTGELF
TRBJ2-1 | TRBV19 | ASSSRDRVWNEQF
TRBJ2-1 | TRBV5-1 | ASSNPRAGENEQF
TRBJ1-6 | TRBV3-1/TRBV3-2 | ASSQVDNSPLH
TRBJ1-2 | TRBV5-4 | ASSPNPRSGYT